This TCR beta chain originates from a study of cytomegalovirus exposure and HLA in healthy donors. On the study more broadly: An earlier analysis identified 120 million or so unique TCR beta sequences in about 179 million T cells.

Points on this clone: Its specificity is unknown.

Study-wide points: In vitro testing confirmed three CMV-associated chains as specific for CMV antigens. A later analysis found that most CMV-associated TCR beta chains appeared HLA-restricted.

Primers: 60 Vbeta forward and 13 Jbeta reverse. The protocol was immunoSEQ multiplex PCR, while the TCRdb copy is restricted to in-frame clones and leaves out a portion. The sample contains some 120,000 clones, 80% of which appear only once. The CDR3 is 15 amino acids. V was trimmed by 0 bases and J by 3 bases, leaving 10 bases between them. Looked up from germline, CDR1 is SGHNT and CDR2 is YENEEA. Sequencing input: PBMCs. This chain joins TRBV11-3 and TRBJ2-3, with no clear D. This clonotype was obtained from a man aged 25 to 40 in good health and CMV-seronegative. The CDR3 DNA reads as TGTGCCAGCAGCTTAGACTACCCGATGACAGATACGCAGTATTTT. It yields the protein CASSLDYPMTDTQYF.